The clone carrying this T cell receptor beta chain came up a few times. The antigen remains undetermined. The CDR3 has 15 amino acids. V trimming: 2 bases; J trimming: 2 bases; junction bases outside the gene matches: 6. The germline V gene has CDR1 LGHNA and CDR2 YSLEER. These data belong to a study of T-cell memory formation after mild COVID-19. Study-wide points: In pre-infection memory, a portion of responding clones appeared, which suggested that cross-reactive memory joined.

TCRdb passed the 5' RACE reads through MiXCR, listing each CDR3 protein once. The sample contains 350,000 to 500,000 distinct CDR3 sequences, 15% to 25% of which appear only once. This chain joins TRBV4-3 and TRBJ2-7, with 7 bases aligning to TRBD1. The sequenced sample was PBMCs or a T cell subset sorted from them (not recorded which). The sequence was obtained from an adult woman who had mild COVID-19 (a few samples of this study predate the infection). Cell type and time point are not known. As DNA, the CDR3 is TGCGCCAGCAGCCAACGCCGGGACAGTCCCTACGAGCAGTACTTC. Translation gives CASSQRRDSPYEQYF.